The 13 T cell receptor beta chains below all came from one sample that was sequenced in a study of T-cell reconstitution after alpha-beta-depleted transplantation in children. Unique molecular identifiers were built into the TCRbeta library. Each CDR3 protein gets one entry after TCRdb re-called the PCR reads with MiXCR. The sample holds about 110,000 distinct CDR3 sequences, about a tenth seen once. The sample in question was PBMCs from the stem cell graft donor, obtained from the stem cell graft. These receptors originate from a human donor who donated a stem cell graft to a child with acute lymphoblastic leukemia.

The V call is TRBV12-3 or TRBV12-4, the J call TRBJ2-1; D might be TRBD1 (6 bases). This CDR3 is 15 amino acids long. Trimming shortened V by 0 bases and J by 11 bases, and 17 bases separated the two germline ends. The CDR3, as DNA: TGTGCCAGCAGTTTAGCGGGGGCCGAACGGCTTCAGCAGTTCTTC. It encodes CASSLAGAERLQQFF.

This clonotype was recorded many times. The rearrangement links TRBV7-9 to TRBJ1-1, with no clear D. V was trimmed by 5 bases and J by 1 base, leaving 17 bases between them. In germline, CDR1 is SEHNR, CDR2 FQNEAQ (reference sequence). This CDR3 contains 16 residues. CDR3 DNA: TGTGCCAGCAGCCCTGGGTCTGGCGCTGCGAACACTGAAGCTTTCTTT. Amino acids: CASSPGSGAANTEAFF.

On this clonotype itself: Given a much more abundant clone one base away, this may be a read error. CDR3 sequence reads: CASSPGRPLQGANGLTF. In nucleotides, the CDR3 is TGCGCCAGCAGCCCCGGCAGGCCGCTCCAGGGGGCCAACGGCCTGACTTTC. The genes are TRBV5-1 and TRBJ2-6, with 8 bases matching TRBD1. The CDR3 covers 17 residues. CDR1 and CDR2 from the germline V gene are SGHRS and YFSETQ.

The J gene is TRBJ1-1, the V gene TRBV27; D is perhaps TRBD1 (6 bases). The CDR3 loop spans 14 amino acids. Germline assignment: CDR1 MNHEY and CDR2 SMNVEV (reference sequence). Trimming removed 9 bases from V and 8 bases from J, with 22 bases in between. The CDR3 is CARDSSKRQKEAFF. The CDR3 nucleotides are TGTGCCAGGGACAGTTCAAAAAGACAAAAAGAAGCTTTCTTT.

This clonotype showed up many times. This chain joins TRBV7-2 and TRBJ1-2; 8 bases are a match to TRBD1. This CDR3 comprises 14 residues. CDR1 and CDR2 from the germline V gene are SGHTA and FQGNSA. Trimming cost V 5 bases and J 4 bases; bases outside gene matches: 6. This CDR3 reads CASSPTGGGYGYTF. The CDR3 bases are TGTGCCAGCAGCCCTACAGGGGGAGGCTATGGCTACACCTTC.

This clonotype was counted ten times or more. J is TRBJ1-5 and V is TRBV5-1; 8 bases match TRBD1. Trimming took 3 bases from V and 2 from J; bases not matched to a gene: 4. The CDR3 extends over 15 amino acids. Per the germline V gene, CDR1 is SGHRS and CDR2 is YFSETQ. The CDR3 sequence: CASSSTGGRNQPQHF. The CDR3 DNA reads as TGCGCCAGCAGCTCAACAGGGGGTCGCAATCAGCCCCAGCATTTT.

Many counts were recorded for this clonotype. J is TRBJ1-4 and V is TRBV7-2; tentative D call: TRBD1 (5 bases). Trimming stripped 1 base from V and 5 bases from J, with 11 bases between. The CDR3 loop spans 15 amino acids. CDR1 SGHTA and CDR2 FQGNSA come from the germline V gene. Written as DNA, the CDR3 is TGTGCCAGCAGCTTAGGGGGGGGGACGAATGAAAAACTGTTTTTT. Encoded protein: CASSLGGGTNEKLFF.

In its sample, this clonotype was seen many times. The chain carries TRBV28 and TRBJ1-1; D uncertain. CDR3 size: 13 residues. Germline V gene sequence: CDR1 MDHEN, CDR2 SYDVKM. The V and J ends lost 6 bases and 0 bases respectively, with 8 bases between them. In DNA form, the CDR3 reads TGTGCCAGCAGACAGAACATGAACACTGAAGCTTTCTTT. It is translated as CASRQNMNTEAFF.

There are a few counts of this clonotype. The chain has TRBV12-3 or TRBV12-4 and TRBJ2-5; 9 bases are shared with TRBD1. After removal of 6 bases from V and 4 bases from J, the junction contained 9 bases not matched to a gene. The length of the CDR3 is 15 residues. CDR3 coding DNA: TGTGCCAGCAGCCCTCCGGGACAGGGACCAGAGACCCAGTACTTC. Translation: CASSPPGQGPETQYF.

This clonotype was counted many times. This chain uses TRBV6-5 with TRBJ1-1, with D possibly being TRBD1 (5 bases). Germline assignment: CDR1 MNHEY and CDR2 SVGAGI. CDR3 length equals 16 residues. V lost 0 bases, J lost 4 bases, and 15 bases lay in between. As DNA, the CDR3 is TGTGCCAGCAGTTACTCCTCCCCAGGGAGGAGCACTGAAGCTTTCTTT. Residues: CASSYSSPGRSTEAFF.

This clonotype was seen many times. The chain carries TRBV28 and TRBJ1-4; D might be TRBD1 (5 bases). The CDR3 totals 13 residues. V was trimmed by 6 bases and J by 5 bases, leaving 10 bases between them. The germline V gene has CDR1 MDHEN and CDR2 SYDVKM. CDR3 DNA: TGTGCCAGCAGCTGGGGGGAGAATGAAAAACTGTTTTTT. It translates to CASSWGENEKLFF.

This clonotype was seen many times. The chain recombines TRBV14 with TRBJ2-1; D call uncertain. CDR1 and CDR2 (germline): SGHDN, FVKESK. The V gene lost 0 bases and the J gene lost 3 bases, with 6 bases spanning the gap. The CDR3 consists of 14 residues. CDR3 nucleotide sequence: TGTGCCAGCAGCCAAGAATGGGACTACAATGAGCAGTTCTTC. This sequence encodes CASSQEWDYNEQFF.

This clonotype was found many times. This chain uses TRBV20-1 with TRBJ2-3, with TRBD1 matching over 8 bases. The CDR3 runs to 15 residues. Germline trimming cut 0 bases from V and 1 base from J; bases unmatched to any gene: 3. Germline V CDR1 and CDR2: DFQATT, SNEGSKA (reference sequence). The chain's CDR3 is CSARDRGPGTDTQYF. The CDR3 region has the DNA TGCAGTGCTAGAGACAGGGGGCCTGGCACAGATACGCAGTATTTT.